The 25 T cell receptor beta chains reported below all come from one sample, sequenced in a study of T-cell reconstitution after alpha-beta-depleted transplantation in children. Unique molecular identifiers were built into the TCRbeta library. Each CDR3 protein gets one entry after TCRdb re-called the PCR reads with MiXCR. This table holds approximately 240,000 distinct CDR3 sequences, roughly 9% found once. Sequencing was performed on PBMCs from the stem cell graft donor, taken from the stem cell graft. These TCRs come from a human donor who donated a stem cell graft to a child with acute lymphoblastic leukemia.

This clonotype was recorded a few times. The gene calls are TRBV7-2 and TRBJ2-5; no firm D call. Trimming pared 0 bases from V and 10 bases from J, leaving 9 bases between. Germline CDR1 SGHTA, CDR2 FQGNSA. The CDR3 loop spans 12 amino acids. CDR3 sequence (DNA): TGTGCCAGCAGCTTAGCCCCCTCCAGCCAGTACTTC. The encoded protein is CASSLAPSSQYF.

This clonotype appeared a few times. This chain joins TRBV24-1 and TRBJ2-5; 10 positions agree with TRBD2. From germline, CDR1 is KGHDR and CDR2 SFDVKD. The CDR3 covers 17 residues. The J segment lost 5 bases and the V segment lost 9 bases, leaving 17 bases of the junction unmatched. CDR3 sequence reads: CATSKGIAGGTGETQYF. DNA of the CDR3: TGTGCCACCTCAAAAGGAATAGCGGGGGGTACAGGGGAGACCCAGTACTTC.

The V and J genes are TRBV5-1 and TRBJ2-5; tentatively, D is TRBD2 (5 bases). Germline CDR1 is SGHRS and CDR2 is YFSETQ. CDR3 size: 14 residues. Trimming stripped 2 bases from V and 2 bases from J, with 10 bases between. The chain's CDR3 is CASSFNRDQETQYF. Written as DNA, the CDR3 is TGCGCCAGCAGCTTCAACCGGGATCAAGAGACCCAGTACTTC.

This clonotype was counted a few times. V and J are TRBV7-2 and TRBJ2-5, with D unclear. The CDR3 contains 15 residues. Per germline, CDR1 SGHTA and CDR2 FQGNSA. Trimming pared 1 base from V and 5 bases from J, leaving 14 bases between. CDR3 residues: CASSLELGAYETQYF. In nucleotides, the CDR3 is TGTGCCAGCAGCTTAGAGCTCGGCGCGTACGAGACCCAGTACTTC.

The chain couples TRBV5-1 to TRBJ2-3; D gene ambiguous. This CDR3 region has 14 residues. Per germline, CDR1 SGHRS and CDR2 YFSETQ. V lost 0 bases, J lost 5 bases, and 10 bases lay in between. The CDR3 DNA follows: TGCGCCAGCAGCTTGGAAGGGTGGGTAGATACGCAGTATTTT. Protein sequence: CASSLEGWVDTQYF.

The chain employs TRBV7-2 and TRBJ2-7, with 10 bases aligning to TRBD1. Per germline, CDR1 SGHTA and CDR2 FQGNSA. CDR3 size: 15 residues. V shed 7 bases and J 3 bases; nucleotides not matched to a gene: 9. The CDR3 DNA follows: TGTGCCAGCAAGTCAGGACAGGGGGGATTCTACGAGCAGTACTTC. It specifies CASKSGQGGFYEQYF.

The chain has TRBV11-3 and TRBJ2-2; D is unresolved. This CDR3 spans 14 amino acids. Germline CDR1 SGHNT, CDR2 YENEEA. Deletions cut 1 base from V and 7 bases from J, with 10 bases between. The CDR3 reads CASSLGQQGGELFF. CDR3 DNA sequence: TGTGCCAGCAGCTTAGGCCAGCAAGGCGGGGAGCTGTTTTTT.

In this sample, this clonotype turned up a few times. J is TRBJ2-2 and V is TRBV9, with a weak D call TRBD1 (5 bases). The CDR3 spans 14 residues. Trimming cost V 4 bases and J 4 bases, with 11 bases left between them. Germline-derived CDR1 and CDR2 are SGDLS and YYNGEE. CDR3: CASSSTGITGELFF. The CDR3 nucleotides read TGTGCCAGCAGCTCTACAGGCATCACCGGGGAGCTGTTTTTT.

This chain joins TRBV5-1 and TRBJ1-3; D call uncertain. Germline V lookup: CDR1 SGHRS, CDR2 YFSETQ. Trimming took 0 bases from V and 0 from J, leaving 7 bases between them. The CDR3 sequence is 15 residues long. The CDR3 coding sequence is TGCGCCAGCAGCTTGGGGGCCGGCTCTGGAAACACCATATATTTT. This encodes CASSLGAGSGNTIYF.

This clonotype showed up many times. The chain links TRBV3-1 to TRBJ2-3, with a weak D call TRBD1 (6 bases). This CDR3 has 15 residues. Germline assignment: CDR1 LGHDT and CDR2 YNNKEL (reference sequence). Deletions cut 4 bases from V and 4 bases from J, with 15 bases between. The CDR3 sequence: CASSLSIEGADTQYF. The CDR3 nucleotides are TGTGCCAGCAGCCTCTCTATCGAGGGGGCAGATACGCAGTATTTT.

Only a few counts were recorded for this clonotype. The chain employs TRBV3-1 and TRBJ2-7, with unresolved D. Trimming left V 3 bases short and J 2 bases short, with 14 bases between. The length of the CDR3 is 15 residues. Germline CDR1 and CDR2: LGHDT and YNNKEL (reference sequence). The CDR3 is CASSHNVGFAYEQYF. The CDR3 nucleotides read TGTGCCAGCAGCCATAACGTGGGGTTTGCCTACGAGCAGTACTTC.

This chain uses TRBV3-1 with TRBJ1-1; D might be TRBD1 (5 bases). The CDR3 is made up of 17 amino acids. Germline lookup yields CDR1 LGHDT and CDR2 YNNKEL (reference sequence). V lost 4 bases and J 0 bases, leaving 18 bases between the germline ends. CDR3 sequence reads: CASSLASKTVMNTEAFF. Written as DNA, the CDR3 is TGTGCCAGCAGCCTAGCCTCAAAGACAGTGATGAACACTGAAGCTTTCTTT.

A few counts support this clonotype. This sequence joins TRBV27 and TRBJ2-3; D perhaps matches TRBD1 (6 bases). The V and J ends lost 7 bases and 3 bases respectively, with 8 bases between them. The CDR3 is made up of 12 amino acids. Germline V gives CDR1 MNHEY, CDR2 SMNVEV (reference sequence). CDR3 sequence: CASKTGTDTQYF. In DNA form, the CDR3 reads TGTGCCAGCAAAACAGGGACAGATACGCAGTATTTT.

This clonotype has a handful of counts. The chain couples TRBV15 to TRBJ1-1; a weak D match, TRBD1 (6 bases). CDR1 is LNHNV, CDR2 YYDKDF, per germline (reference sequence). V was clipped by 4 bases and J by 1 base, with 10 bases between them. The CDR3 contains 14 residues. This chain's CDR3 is CATSNPRGNTEAFF. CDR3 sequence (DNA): TGTGCCACCAGCAACCCCAGGGGGAACACTGAAGCTTTCTTT.

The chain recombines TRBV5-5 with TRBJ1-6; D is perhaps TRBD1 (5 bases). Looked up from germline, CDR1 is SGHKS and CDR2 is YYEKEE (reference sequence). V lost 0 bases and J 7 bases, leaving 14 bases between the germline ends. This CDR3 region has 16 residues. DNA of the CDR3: TGTGCCAGCAGCTTGGTCCCCGGGACTGACAATTCACCCCTCCACTTT. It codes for CASSLVPGTDNSPLHF. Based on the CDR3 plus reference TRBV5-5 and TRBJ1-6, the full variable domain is DAGVTQSPTHLIKTRGQQVTLRCSPISGHKSVSWYQQVLGQGPQFIFQYYEKEERGRGNFPDRFSARQFPNYSSELNVNALLLGDSALYLCASSLVPGTDNSPLHFGNGTRLTVT.

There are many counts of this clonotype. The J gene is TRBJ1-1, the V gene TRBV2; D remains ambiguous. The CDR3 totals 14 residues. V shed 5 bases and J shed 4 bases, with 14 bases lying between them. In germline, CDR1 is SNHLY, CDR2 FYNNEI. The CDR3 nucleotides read TGTGCCAGCAGTTTTGCCTCATCGAGCACTGAAGCTTTCTTT. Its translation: CASSFASSSTEAFF. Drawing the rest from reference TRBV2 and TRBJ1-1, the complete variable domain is EPEVTQTPSHQVTQMGQEVILRCVPISNHLYFYWYRQILGQKVEFLVSFYNNEISEKSEIFDDQFSVERPDGSNFTLKIRSTKLEDSAMYFCASSFASSSTEAFFGQGTRLTVV.

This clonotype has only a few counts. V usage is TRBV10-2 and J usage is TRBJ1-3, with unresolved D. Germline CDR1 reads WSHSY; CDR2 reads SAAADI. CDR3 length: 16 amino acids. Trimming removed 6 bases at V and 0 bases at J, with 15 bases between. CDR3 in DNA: TGCGCCAGCAGAGCCTACTCCCGGGCCTCTGGAAACACCATATATTTT. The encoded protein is CASRAYSRASGNTIYF.

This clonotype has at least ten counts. As DNA, the CDR3 is TGCAGTGCTAGGGCCGCAGGAGAGACCCAGTACTTC. Protein: CSARAAGETQYF. The rearrangement joins TRBV20-1 to TRBJ2-5; D unresolved. The CDR3 spans 12 residues. Germline CDR1 is DFQATT and CDR2 is SNEGSKA (reference sequence). V lost 3 bases, J lost 4 bases, and 9 bases lay in between.

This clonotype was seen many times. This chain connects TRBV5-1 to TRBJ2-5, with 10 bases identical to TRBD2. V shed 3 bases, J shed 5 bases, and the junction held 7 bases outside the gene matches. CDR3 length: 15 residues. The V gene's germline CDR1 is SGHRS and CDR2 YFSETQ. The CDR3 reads CASSSTSGEGETQYF. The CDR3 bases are TGCGCCAGCAGCTCCACTAGCGGGGAAGGTGAGACCCAGTACTTC.

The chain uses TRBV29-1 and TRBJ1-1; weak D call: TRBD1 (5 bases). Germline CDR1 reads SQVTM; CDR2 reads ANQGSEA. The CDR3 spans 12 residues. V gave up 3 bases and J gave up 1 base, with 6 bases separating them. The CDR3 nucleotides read TGCAGCGTTGAGGGGGGGAACACTGAAGCTTTCTTT. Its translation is CSVEGGNTEAFF.

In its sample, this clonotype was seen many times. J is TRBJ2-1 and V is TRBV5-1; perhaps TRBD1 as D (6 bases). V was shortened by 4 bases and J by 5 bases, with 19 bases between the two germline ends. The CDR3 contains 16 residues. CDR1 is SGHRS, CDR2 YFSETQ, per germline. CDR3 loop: CASSQNRQASDNEQFF. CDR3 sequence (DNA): TGCGCCAGCAGCCAAAATCGACAGGCGTCAGACAATGAGCAGTTCTTC.

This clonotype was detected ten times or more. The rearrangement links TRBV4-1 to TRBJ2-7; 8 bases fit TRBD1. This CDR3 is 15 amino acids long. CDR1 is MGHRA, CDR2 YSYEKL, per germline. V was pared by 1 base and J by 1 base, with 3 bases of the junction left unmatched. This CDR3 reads CASSQGTGGSYEQYF. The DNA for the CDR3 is TGCGCCAGCAGCCAAGGCACAGGGGGTTCCTACGAGCAGTACTTC.

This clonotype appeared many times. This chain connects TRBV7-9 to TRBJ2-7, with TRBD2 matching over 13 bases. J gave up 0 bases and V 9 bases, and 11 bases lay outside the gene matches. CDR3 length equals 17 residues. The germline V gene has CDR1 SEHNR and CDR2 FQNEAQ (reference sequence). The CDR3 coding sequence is TGTGCCAGTTTCCCGGGACTAGCGGGGATTAGCTCCTACGAGCAGTACTTC. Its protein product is CASFPGLAGISSYEQYF.

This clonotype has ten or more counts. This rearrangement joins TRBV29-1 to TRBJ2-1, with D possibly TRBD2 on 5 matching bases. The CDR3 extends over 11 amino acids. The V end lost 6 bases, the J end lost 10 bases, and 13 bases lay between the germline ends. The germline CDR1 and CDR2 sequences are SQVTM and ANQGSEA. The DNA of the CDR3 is TGCAGCGTAGCGGAAGGTGGGGAGCAGTTCTTC. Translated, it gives CSVAEGGEQFF.

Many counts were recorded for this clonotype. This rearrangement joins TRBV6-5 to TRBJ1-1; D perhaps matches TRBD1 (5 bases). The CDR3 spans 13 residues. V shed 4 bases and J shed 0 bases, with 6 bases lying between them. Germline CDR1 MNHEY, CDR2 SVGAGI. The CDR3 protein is CASSSGMNTEAFF. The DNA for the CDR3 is TGTGCCAGCAGTTCAGGGATGAACACTGAAGCTTTCTTT.